The 3 T cell receptor beta chains below were found in one sample sequenced in a study of blood T cell repertoires in COVID-19. Profiling relied on immunoSEQ multiplex PCR, and the TCRdb table lists in-frame clones only, not all of them. The sample records about 50,000 clones, 80% to 90% being singletons. The material sequenced was peripheral blood. The receptors come from a human donor with active COVID-19. The donor label of this sample is uncertain.

The chain employs TRBV9 and TRBJ2-1; TRBD1 matches 10 bases. Losses at the gene ends were 3 bases for V and 7 bases for J; bases not matched to a gene: 7. The germline CDR1 and CDR2 sequences are SGDLS and YYNGEE. This CDR3 contains 15 residues. CDR3 loop: CASSATGGAWNEQFF. In nucleotides, the CDR3 is TGTGCCAGCAGCGCGACAGGGGGCGCCTGGAATGAGCAGTTCTTC.

This clone is a singleton in its sample. J is TRBJ2-3 and V is TRBV7-8, with TRBD2 identical over 11 bases. V was pared by 5 bases and J by 1 base, with 8 bases of the junction left unmatched. From germline, CDR1 is SGHVS and CDR2 FQNEAQ. The CDR3 spans 17 residues. DNA for the CDR3: TGTGCCAGCAGCCAGCGGACTAGCGGGTACCGCACAGATACGCAGTATTTT. It yields the protein CASSQRTSGYRTDTQYF.

The V gene is TRBV5-1, the J gene TRBJ2-1; TRBD2 agrees at 15 bases. The CDR3 totals 16 residues. The V and J ends lost 1 base and 9 bases, in that order; junction bases with no gene match: 5. CDR1 is SGHRS, CDR2 YFSETQ, per germline. Here the CDR3 DNA reads TGCGCCAGCAGCTTGACCCGGACTAGCGGGGGGGGTGAGCAGTTCTTC. It codes for CASSLTRTSGGGEQFF.